Listed below are T cell receptor beta chains from one sample, sequenced in a study of T cells in Graves' hyperthyroidism and ophthalmopathy. TCRdb processed the multiplex PCR reads anew with MiXCR; each CDR3 protein has one entry. The data contain hundreds of thousands of distinct CDR3 sequences, over 40% of them singletons. Sequences were obtained from peripheral blood or thyroid tissue (not recorded which). These receptors were taken from an adult man with Graves' disease, either hyperthyroidism or ophthalmopathy (not recorded which). CDR3s include the opening cysteine and the closing phenylalanine or tryptophan. The order of the fields is V gene, J gene, D gene, clone size, CDR3 DNA, CDR3 protein. A D gene is named only where the DNA matches it firmly. Size is omitted from some rows. Given values are once, few, many or a class for expanded clones.

V: TRBV12-3/TRBV12-4; J: TRBJ1-4; D: .; size: .; DNA: TGTGCCAGCAGTTTTTCGCAGGGTGGTGAAAAACTGTTTTTT; CDR3: CASSFSQGGEKLFF
V: TRBV2; J: TRBJ2-7; D: .; size: few; DNA: TGTGCCAGCAGTCCCGAACAGCCTAGGGGCTACGAGCAGTACTTC; CDR3: CASSPEQPRGYEQYF
V: TRBV20-1; J: TRBJ1-3; D: .; size: .; DNA: TGCAGTGCTAGGGACTCCGGAAGCACCATATATTTT; CDR3: CSARDSGSTIYF
V: TRBV5-4; J: TRBJ1-2; D: .; size: .; DNA: TGTGCCAGCAGCTTGTACAGGGTGGAGGGCTACATCTTC; CDR3: CASSLYRVEGYIF
V: TRBV25-1; J: TRBJ1-4; D: .; size: .; DNA: TGTGCCAGCAGCCCGAGGATGGACGGGGGTGAAAAACTGTTTTTT; CDR3: CASSPRMDGGEKLFF
V: TRBV2; J: TRBJ1-4; D: TRBD1; size: .; DNA: TGTGCCAGCAGATACGACAGGGGGCGTTCTGAAAAACTGTTTTTT; CDR3: CASRYDRGRSEKLFF
V: TRBV10-1; J: TRBJ1-1; D: .; size: many; DNA: TGCGCCAGCAGTGAGTTCCGGGAGATTGAAGCTTTCTTT; CDR3: CASSEFREIEAFF
V: TRBV10-3; J: TRBJ1-2; D: .; size: .; DNA: TGTGCCAGCAGTCGGGACGGGTGGGGCTACACCTTC; CDR3: CASSRDGWGYTF
V: TRBV24-1; J: TRBJ1-2; D: TRBD1; size: .; DNA: TGTGCCACCAGTGACCGCTCTGACAGGGACACGGTGAACTATGGCTACACCTTC; CDR3: CATSDRSDRDTVNYGYTF
V: TRBV20-1; J: TRBJ1-6; D: .; size: few; DNA: TGCAGTGCTAGGCTCGGCCGTGGGGATAATTCACCCCTCCACTTT; CDR3: CSARLGRGDNSPLHF
V: TRBV2; J: TRBJ2-5; D: TRBD1; size: .; DNA: TGTGCCAGCAGCCTGAACAGGGGATTCGGAGAGACCCAGTACTTC; CDR3: CASSLNRGFGETQYF
V: TRBV25-1; J: TRBJ1-6; D: TRBD1; size: .; DNA: TGTGCCAGCAGTGCTAGAGCAAACAGGGGTTCACCCCTCCACTTT; CDR3: CASSARANRGSPLHF
V: TRBV6-5; J: TRBJ2-2; D: .; size: few; DNA: TGTGCCAGCAGTTACCGTTTTATTAACACCGGGGAGCTGTTTTTT; CDR3: CASSYRFINTGELFF
V: TRBV29-1; J: TRBJ1-1; D: .; size: .; DNA: TGCAGCGTCGTGACGGGGGGAGACGCTTTCTTT; CDR3: CSVVTGGDAFF
V: TRBV19; J: TRBJ1-2; D: .; size: few; DNA: TGTGCCAGTAGTCCACAACTTCAGGGGTGGCCTAACTATGGCTACACCTTC; CDR3: CASSPQLQGWPNYGYTF
V: TRBV9; J: TRBJ1-2; D: .; size: few; DNA: TGTGCCAGCAGCGGGACCCCAGTGAACTATGGCTACACCTTC; CDR3: CASSGTPVNYGYTF
V: TRBV2; J: TRBJ1-1; D: TRBD1; size: .; DNA: TGTGCCAGCAGGGGACAGTTTCCGAACACTGAAGCTTTCTTT; CDR3: CASRGQFPNTEAFF
V: TRBV3-1; J: TRBJ2-3; D: .; size: .; DNA: TGTGCCAGCAGCCTCCCAGCGGGCCCCACAGATACGCAGTATTTT; CDR3: CASSLPAGPTDTQYF
V: TRBV6-5; J: TRBJ2-7; D: TRBD2; size: many; DNA: TGTGCGAGCGGGACCTCCTACGAGCAGTACTTC; CDR3: CASGTSYEQYF
V: TRBV14; J: TRBJ1-6; D: .; size: few; DNA: TGTGCCAGCAGCCAGTCCGGGGCCTTTGTTTATTCACCCCTCCACTTT; CDR3: CASSQSGAFVYSPLHF
V: TRBV29-1; J: TRBJ1-2; D: .; size: many; DNA: TGCAGCGTCGATGGGGGAAGGGCCGCTGGCTACACCTTC; CDR3: CSVDGGRAAGYTF
V: TRBV14; J: TRBJ1-5; D: .; size: many; DNA: TGTGCCAGCAGCCAATATAGCAATCAGCCCCAGCATTTT; CDR3: CASSQYSNQPQHF
V: TRBV19; J: TRBJ2-6; D: .; size: .; DNA: TGTGCCAGTAGTATAGAGATCGGGGCCAACGTCCTGACTTTC; CDR3: CASSIEIGANVLTF
V: TRBV7-9; J: TRBJ1-1; D: .; size: .; DNA: TGTGCCAGCAGCTTAGCGGTGACCATCAGGACTGAAGCTTTCTTT; CDR3: CASSLAVTIRTEAFF
V: TRBV29-1; J: TRBJ1-5; D: .; size: many; DNA: TGCAGCGTAGAGCAGGGGTACAATCAGCCCCAGCATTTT; CDR3: CSVEQGYNQPQHF
V: TRBV29-1; J: TRBJ1-3; D: .; size: many; DNA: TGCAGCGTTGAAGATTTGAGTGGAAACACCATATATTTT; CDR3: CSVEDLSGNTIYF
V: TRBV14; J: TRBJ1-4; D: .; size: .; DNA: TGTGCCAGCAGCCAAAATAAAGGGCATGAAAAACTGTTTTTT; CDR3: CASSQNKGHEKLFF
V: TRBV9; J: TRBJ2-5; D: .; size: .; DNA: TGTGCCAGCAGCGCCGGAGTCCAAGAGACCCAGTACTTC; CDR3: CASSAGVQETQYF
V: TRBV2; J: TRBJ1-6; D: TRBD1; size: .; DNA: TGTGCCAGCAGTGAGGAGGGACAGGGGTATAATTCACCCCTCCACTTT; CDR3: CASSEEGQGYNSPLHF
V: TRBV7-2; J: TRBJ1-3; D: .; size: .; DNA: TGTGCCAGCACTGGGGACTCGAACACCATATATTTT; CDR3: CASTGDSNTIYF
V: TRBV20-1; J: TRBJ1-1; D: TRBD1; size: .; DNA: TGCAGTGCAAGACAGGGGGCGAACACTGAAGCTTTCTTT; CDR3: CSARQGANTEAFF
V: TRBV7-2; J: TRBJ1-5; D: TRBD1; size: few; DNA: TGTGCCAGCAGCTGGACAGGGGTGGATCAGCCCCAGCATTTT; CDR3: CASSWTGVDQPQHF
V: TRBV7-9; J: TRBJ1-2; D: TRBD1; size: .; DNA: TGTGCCAGCAGCTTAGCCTTTGACAGGGAATATGGCTACACCTTC; CDR3: CASSLAFDREYGYTF
V: TRBV20-1; J: TRBJ1-6; D: .; size: many; DNA: TGCAGTGCTAGTATTGACAACCACAGTTCACCCCTCCACTTT; CDR3: CSASIDNHSSPLHF
V: TRBV9; J: TRBJ1-6; D: .; size: many; DNA: TGTGCCAGCAGCCCGTGGACAGATTCACCCCTCCACTTT; CDR3: CASSPWTDSPLHF
V: TRBV13; J: TRBJ2-7; D: .; size: .; DNA: TGTGCCAGCAGCTTAGGCAGTCAAGGGTCCTACGAGCAGTACTTC; CDR3: CASSLGSQGSYEQYF
V: TRBV6-6; J: TRBJ1-4; D: .; size: many; DNA: TGTGCCAGCAGTGCGCCGACAGGTATCAATGAAAAACTGTTTTTT; CDR3: CASSAPTGINEKLFF
V: TRBV7-8; J: TRBJ1-6; D: .; size: many; DNA: TGTGCCAGCAGCCAATCGACTTATTCACCCCTCCACTTT; CDR3: CASSQSTYSPLHF
V: TRBV25-1; J: TRBJ2-7; D: .; size: many; DNA: TGTGCCAGCAGTCGCGAGATCGGATACGAGCAGTACTTC; CDR3: CASSREIGYEQYF
V: TRBV20-1; J: TRBJ2-5; D: TRBD2; size: .; DNA: TGCAGTGCTAGCCTAGCGGGGGGGCCGGGAGAGACCCAGTACTTC; CDR3: CSASLAGGPGETQYF
V: TRBV29-1; J: TRBJ1-2; D: .; size: .; DNA: TGTACCGAGCATACTAACTATGGCTACACCTTC; CDR3: CTEHTNYGYTF
V: TRBV29-1; J: TRBJ1-1; D: .; size: .; DNA: TGCAGACACGAATGGGACACTGAAGCTTTCTTT; CDR3: CRHEWDTEAFF
V: TRBV7-9; J: TRBJ2-2; D: .; size: .; DNA: TGTGCCAGCATCGGGGAGGCAGCCGGGGAGCTGTTTTTT; CDR3: CASIGEAAGELFF
V: TRBV11-1; J: TRBJ2-2; D: TRBD1; size: few; DNA: TGTGCCAGCATCGGGCCAGGGGGCCCGAGCACCGGGGAGCTGTTTTTT; CDR3: CASIGPGGPSTGELFF
V: TRBV7-9; J: TRBJ1-5; D: .; size: many; DNA: TGTGCCAGCAGCAGCGGGGGCGGGGCCCAGCATTTT; CDR3: CASSSGGGAQHF
V: TRBV29-1; J: TRBJ1-1; D: .; size: once; DNA: TGCAGCGTCGACGGGGCTCCTATCACTGAAGCTTTCTTT; CDR3: CSVDGAPITEAFF
V: TRBV2; J: TRBJ2-7; D: .; size: .; DNA: TGTGCCAGCAGCCCCCGGAACAGGATTTTATTGGTGTACTTC; CDR3: CASSPRNRILLVYF
V: TRBV29-1; J: TRBJ2-7; D: TRBD1; size: .; DNA: TGCAGCGTTGAAGGCCAGACAGGGGTAGGCTACGAGCAGTACTTC; CDR3: CSVEGQTGVGYEQYF